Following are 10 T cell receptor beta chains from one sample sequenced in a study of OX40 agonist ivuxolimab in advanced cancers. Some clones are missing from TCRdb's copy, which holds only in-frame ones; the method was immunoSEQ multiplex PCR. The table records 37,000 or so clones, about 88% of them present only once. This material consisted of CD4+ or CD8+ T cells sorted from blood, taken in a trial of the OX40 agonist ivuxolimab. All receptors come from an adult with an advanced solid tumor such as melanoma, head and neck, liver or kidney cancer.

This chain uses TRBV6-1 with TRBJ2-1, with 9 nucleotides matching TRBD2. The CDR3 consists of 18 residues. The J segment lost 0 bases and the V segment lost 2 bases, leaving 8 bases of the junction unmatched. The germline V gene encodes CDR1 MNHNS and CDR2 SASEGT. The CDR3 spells CASSEWERGVVSYNEQFF. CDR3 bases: TGTGCCAGCAGTGAATGGGAGCGGGGGGTGGTCTCCTACAATGAGCAGTTCTTC.

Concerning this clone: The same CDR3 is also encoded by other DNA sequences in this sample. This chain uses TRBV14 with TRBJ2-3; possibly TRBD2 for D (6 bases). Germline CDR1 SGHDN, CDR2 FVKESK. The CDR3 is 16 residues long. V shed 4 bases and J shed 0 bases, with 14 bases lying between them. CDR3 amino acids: CASSLLASLSTDTQYF. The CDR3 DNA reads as TGTGCCAGCAGCCTGCTAGCGTCTTTAAGCACAGATACGCAGTATTTT.

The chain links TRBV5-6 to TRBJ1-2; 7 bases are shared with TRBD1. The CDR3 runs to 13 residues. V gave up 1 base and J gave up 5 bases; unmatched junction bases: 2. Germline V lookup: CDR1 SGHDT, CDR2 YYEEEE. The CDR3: CASSLPGGYGYTF. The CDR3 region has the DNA TGTGCCAGCAGCTTGCCAGGGGGGTATGGCTACACCTTC.

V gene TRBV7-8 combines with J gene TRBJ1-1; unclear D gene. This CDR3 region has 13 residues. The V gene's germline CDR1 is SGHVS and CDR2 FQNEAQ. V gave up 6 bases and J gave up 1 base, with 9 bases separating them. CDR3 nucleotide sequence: TGTGCCAGCAGTGAGCTTGGGAACACTGAAGCTTTCTTT. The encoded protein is CASSELGNTEAFF.

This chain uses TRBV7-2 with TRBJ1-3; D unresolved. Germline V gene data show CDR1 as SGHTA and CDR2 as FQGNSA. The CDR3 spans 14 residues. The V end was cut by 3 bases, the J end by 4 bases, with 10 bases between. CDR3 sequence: CASSFGRTGNTIYF. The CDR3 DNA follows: TGTGCCAGCAGCTTCGGTCGGACCGGAAACACCATATATTTT.

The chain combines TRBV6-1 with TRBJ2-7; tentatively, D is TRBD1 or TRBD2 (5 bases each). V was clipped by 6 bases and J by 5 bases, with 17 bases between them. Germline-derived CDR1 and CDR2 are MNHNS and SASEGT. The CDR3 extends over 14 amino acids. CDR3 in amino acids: CASRARDGSNEQYF. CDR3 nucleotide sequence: TGTGCCAGCAGGGCGAGGGACGGTTCGAACGAGCAGTACTTC.

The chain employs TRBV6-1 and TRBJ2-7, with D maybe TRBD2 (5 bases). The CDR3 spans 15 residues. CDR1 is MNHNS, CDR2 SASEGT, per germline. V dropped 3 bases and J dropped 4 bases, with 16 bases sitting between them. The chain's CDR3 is CASSDERVVSYEQYF. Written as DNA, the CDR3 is TGTGCCAGCAGTGATGAGAGGGTCGTCAGTTACGAGCAGTACTTC.

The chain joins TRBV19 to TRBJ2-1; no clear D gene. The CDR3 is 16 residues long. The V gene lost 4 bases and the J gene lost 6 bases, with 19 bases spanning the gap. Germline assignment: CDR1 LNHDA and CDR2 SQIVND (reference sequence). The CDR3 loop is CASSTRDSKGFNEQFF. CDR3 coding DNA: TGTGCCAGTAGTACGCGAGACTCCAAAGGGTTCAATGAGCAGTTCTTC.

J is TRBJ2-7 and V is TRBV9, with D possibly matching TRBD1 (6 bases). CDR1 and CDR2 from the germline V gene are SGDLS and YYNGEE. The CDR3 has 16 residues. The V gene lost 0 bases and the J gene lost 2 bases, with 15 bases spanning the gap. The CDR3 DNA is TGTGCCAGCAGCGTAGAGAAGGTGACAGGTCCCTACGAGCAGTACTTC. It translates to CASSVEKVTGPYEQYF.

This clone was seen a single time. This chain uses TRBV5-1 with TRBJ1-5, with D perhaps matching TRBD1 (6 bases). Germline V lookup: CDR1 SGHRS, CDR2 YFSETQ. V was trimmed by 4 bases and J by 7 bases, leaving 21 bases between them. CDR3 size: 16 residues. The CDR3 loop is CASSPGVVAGVQPQHF. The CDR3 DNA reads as TGCGCCAGCAGCCCTGGGGTTGTGGCAGGGGTCCAGCCCCAGCATTTT.